This TCR beta chain was found in a study of siplizumab effects on memory and regulatory T cells. The assay looked at about 10^5 TCR templates in each sample. Method: immunoSEQ multiplex PCR; TCRdb's copy keeps in-frame clones and lacks some. The sample records about 100,000 clones, more than 90% being singletons. General study results and limits: Apparently more diverse than memory cells, naive T cells also seemed major alloresponse contributors. The study did not confirm that proliferating Tregs from siplizumab cultures were suppressive.

Concerning this clone: No antigen is known for it.

Trimming took 2 bases from V and 2 from J, leaving 12 bases between them. The CDR3 extends over 16 amino acids. CDR1 is MNHEY, CDR2 SVGAGI, per germline. The sequenced material came from CD4+ T cells sorted from blood. The TCR sequence derives from a human donor in good health. Some clones in this sample may be carry-over from other donors' samples. The chain recombines TRBV6-5 with TRBJ2-2, with D perhaps assigned TRBD1 or TRBD2 (5 bases each). The CDR3 loop is CASSYGGRGNTGELFF. Here the CDR3 DNA reads TGTGCCAGCAGTTACGGGGGAAGGGGTAACACCGGGGAGCTGTTTTTT.